Below are 21 T cell receptor beta chains sequenced from a single sample in a study of blood T cell repertoires in COVID-19. Some clones are missing from TCRdb's copy, which holds only in-frame ones; the method was immunoSEQ multiplex PCR. This sample carries about 150,000 clones, approximately 84% of them seen once, and the ten largest clones take roughly 13%. The sample comprised peripheral blood. The receptors come from a man between 18 and 35 years old with active or convalescent COVID-19.

CDR3 residues: CASSQGGAAGNTIYF. The CDR3 DNA reads as TGTGCCAGCTCGCAAGGAGGGGCTGCTGGAAACACCATATATTTT. The chain carries TRBV18 and TRBJ1-3; tentative D call: TRBD1 (5 bases). Germline V gene sequence: CDR1 KGHSH, CDR2 LQKENI. With 6 bases removed from V and 2 bases from J, the gap between germline ends came to 14 bases. The CDR3 has 15 residues.

This rearrangement joins TRBV15 to TRBJ1-4; D gene ambiguous. The V gene's germline CDR1 is LNHNV and CDR2 YYDKDF (reference sequence). The V end lost 1 base, the J end lost 7 bases, and 10 bases lay between the germline ends. The CDR3 has 14 amino acids. The CDR3 spells CATSRGGDAEKLFF. The CDR3 DNA is TGTGCCACCAGCAGAGGGGGAGATGCTGAAAAACTGTTTTTT.

For this clone: One end of the junction varies from germline; a read error may be responsible. The chain is built from TRBV5-1 and TRBJ2-5; D perhaps matches TRBD1 (6 bases). CDR3 length: 15 residues. Germline CDR1 and CDR2: SGHRS and YFSETQ. CDR3 sequence reads: CANSLGTTYQETQYF. CDR3 coding DNA: TGCGCCAACAGCTTGGGGACAACATACCAAGAGACCCAGTACTTC. The full variable domain, completed using reference TRBV5-1 and TRBJ2-5, is KAGVTQTPRYLIKTRGQQVTLSCSPISGHRSVSWYQQTPGQGLQFLFEYFSETQRNKGNFPGRFSGRQFSNSRSEMNVSTLELGDSALYLCANSLGTTYQETQYFGPGTRLLVL.

In this sample, this clone turned up a few times. The V and J genes are TRBV6-5 and TRBJ2-7; 7 bases are shared with TRBD1. CDR1 and CDR2 from the germline V gene are MNHEY and SVGAGI. The V and J ends lost 7 bases and 4 bases, in that order; junction bases with no gene match: 10. The CDR3 spans 14 residues. In DNA form, the CDR3 reads TGTGCCAGCACCCTGACAGGGCGCCCTTACGAGCAGTACTTC. Translation: CASTLTGRPYEQYF.

As DNA, the CDR3 is TGTGCCAGCAGCTACTTGGCTAATGAAAAACTGTTTTTT. This gives the protein CASSYLANEKLFF. This chain joins TRBV7-2 and TRBJ1-4; no clear D. In germline, CDR1 is SGHTA, CDR2 FQGNSA. Trimming removed 4 bases at V and 3 bases at J, with 6 bases between. This CDR3 region has 13 residues.

Points on this clone: Other DNA sequences of this sample code for an identical CDR3. CDR3 DNA: TGTGCCAGCAGTTTGGGACAGGGAAATTCACCCCTCCACTTT. The encoded protein is CASSLGQGNSPLHF. This chain links TRBV28 with TRBJ1-6, with 9 positions matching TRBD1. J was trimmed by 7 bases and V by 3 bases; bases with no gene match: 1. The CDR3 runs to 14 residues. Germline CDR1 reads MDHEN; CDR2 reads SYDVKM.

V is TRBV5-1 and J is TRBJ2-7; 9 bases match TRBD1. Germline CDR1 reads SGHRS; CDR2 reads YFSETQ. This CDR3 is 15 amino acids long. The ends lost 0 bases at V and 2 bases at J; junction bases unmatched: 3. CDR3 nucleotides: TGCGCCAGCAGCTTGGAACAGGGGGCCACCTACGAGCAGTACTTC. It is translated as CASSLEQGATYEQYF.

The chain uses TRBV24-1 and TRBJ1-1, with a possible D match to TRBD1 (6 bases). This CDR3 is 14 amino acids long. V was cut by 7 bases and J by 5 bases, with 16 bases left in between. CDR1 is KGHDR and CDR2 is SFDVKD in the germline V gene. The CDR3 loop is CATSPRGGGTEAFF. In nucleotides, the CDR3 is TGTGCCACCAGCCCACGGGGGGGCGGGACTGAAGCTTTCTTT.

The chain has TRBV24-1 and TRBJ2-1; possible D gene TRBD1, 5 bases. The V gene's germline CDR1 is KGHDR and CDR2 SFDVKD. The CDR3 is 15 amino acids. V was pared by 6 bases and J by 4 bases, with 15 bases between. CDR3 DNA: TGTGCCACCAGTAACAACAGGAATTCGTACAATGAGCAGTTCTTC. Amino acid sequence: CATSNNRNSYNEQFF.

This sequence joins TRBV6-1 and TRBJ1-5; 7 bases are shared with TRBD1. Trimming removed 3 bases from V and 3 bases from J; junction bases left unmatched: 2. CDR3 length equals 14 residues. Germline CDR1 MNHNS, CDR2 SASEGT. This chain's CDR3 is CASSDGTDNQPQHF. CDR3 sequence (DNA): TGTGCCAGCAGTGACGGGACAGACAATCAGCCCCAGCATTTT.

This clone has only one observation. This chain joins TRBV6-6 and TRBJ1-6; the D gene is possibly TRBD1 (6 bases). Per the germline V gene, CDR1 is MNHNY and CDR2 is SVGAGI (reference sequence). Trimming took 6 bases from V and 6 from J, leaving 12 bases between them. CDR3 length: 14 amino acids. The CDR3 DNA is TGTGCCAGCAGGACGGGACAAATTAATTCACCCCTCCACTTT. Protein sequence: CASRTGQINSPLHF.

This clone was seen a handful of times. The rearrangement uses TRBV7-2 and TRBJ1-1, with D possibly matching TRBD1 (5 bases). CDR3 size: 14 residues. V was cut by 2 bases and J by 2 bases, with 9 bases left in between. In germline, CDR1 is SGHTA, CDR2 FQGNSA. The chain's CDR3 is CASSLQGFNTEAFF. In DNA, the CDR3 is TGTGCCAGCAGCTTACAGGGTTTCAACACTGAAGCTTTCTTT.

The genes are TRBV3-1 (or the pseudogene TRBV3-2) and TRBJ2-7; TRBD1 matches 8 bases. Germline trimming cut 4 bases from V and 1 base from J; bases unmatched to any gene: 3. The CDR3 has 14 amino acids. Germline V gene data show CDR1 as LGHDT and CDR2 as YNNKEL (reference sequence). CDR3 region: CASSRDRLSYEQYF. CDR3 DNA sequence: TGTGCCAGCAGCCGGGACAGGCTGTCCTACGAGCAGTACTTC.

This clone came up once. This chain uses TRBV6-6 with TRBJ1-2, with 10 positions matching TRBD1. Germline assignment: CDR1 MNHNY and CDR2 SVGAGI (reference sequence). V shed 5 bases, J shed 4 bases, and the junction held 7 bases outside the gene matches. This CDR3 is built from 15 residues. The CDR3: CASSTRQGAGYGYTF. The CDR3 DNA follows: TGTGCCAGCAGTACGCGACAGGGGGCGGGCTATGGCTACACCTTC.

J is TRBJ2-5 and V is TRBV24-1, with TRBD1 matching over 11 bases. CDR1 KGHDR and CDR2 SFDVKD come from the germline V gene. Unmatched junction bases numbered 3, after V lost 3 bases and J lost 4 bases. The length of the CDR3 is 15 residues. CDR3 amino acids: CATSDGTGGLETQYF. Here the CDR3 DNA reads TGTGCCACCAGTGATGGGACAGGGGGTTTAGAGACCCAGTACTTC.

The V and J genes are TRBV10-2 and TRBJ2-1; 14 bases line up with TRBD2. The CDR3 has 18 amino acids. The germline V gene has CDR1 WSHSY and CDR2 SAAADI. V shed 5 bases, J shed 3 bases, and the junction held 9 bases outside the gene matches. This CDR3 is CASSLRLAGGRGYNEQFF. The DNA of the CDR3 is TGCGCCAGCAGTCTACGACTAGCGGGGGGGCGAGGCTACAATGAGCAGTTCTTC.

The chain links TRBV7-3 to TRBJ2-1; 8 bases are shared with TRBD2. The V and J ends lost 2 bases and 7 bases, in that order; junction bases with no gene match: 1. CDR1 and CDR2 from the germline V gene are SGHTA and FQGTGA. This CDR3 is 13 amino acids long. CDR3 amino acids: CASSLSSGNEQFF. In DNA form, the CDR3 reads TGTGCCAGCAGCTTATCTAGCGGGAATGAGCAGTTCTTC.

This clone was detected a few times. The rearrangement uses TRBV7-6 and TRBJ2-2; 9 bases are shared with TRBD2. J lost 3 bases, V lost 6 bases, and 5 bases had no gene match. The CDR3 is 15 amino acids. Germline V gives CDR1 SGHVS, CDR2 FNYEAQ. The DNA for the CDR3 is TGTGCCAGCAGTTCGCAGCGGGGGGACACCGGGGAGCTGTTTTTT. This translates into CASSSQRGDTGELFF.

The chain uses TRBV3-1 (or the pseudogene TRBV3-2) and TRBJ2-2; D might be TRBD2 (6 bases). Per the germline V gene, CDR1 is LGHDT and CDR2 is YNNKEL (reference sequence). The CDR3 length is 17 residues. V lost 1 base, J lost 5 bases, and 17 bases lay in between. This chain's CDR3 is CASSQGPPPGETGELFF. Here the CDR3 DNA reads TGTGCCAGCAGCCAAGGACCGCCCCCGGGGGAAACCGGGGAGCTGTTTTTT.

In nucleotides, the CDR3 is TGTGCCAGTAGACAGGTCTGGACCCAGTACTTC. Its protein product is CASRQVWTQYF. This sequence joins TRBV6-5 and TRBJ2-5; D is perhaps TRBD1 (6 bases). The CDR3 covers 11 residues. Germline V gene lookup returns CDR1 MNHEY and CDR2 SVGAGI. The ends were cut back, 9 bases at V and 7 bases at J, with 12 bases in the middle.

This clone was recorded only once. The chain uses TRBV4-1 and TRBJ2-1; no firm D call. Trimming took off 1 base at V and 0 bases at J, with 10 bases between the two ends. The length of the CDR3 is 16 residues. Germline-derived CDR1 and CDR2 are MGHRA and YSYEKL. CDR3 bases: TGCGCCAGCAGCCAAGTGAAGCCCATCTCCTACAATGAGCAGTTCTTC. This gives the protein CASSQVKPISYNEQFF.